The 24 T cell receptor beta chains below come from one sample, sequenced in a study of response to subunit inactivated influenza vaccine. TCRdb processed the RT-PCR reads anew with MiXCR; each CDR3 protein has one entry. This sample carries approximately 500,000 distinct CDR3 sequences, roughly 25% of them seen once, and the ten largest clones take 2.5% to 3%. The sample was also linked to a second study, of T cells expressing NK-cell markers. That work states: TCR beta libraries carry UMIs added by 5'RACE template switching.

Sequencing used CD4+ T cells sorted from PBMCs, obtained less than 13 days after vaccination. Receptors were obtained from a man in his fifties or sixties who received an inactivated influenza vaccine.

V is TRBV6-5 and J is TRBJ2-7; D might be TRBD2 (6 bases). The CDR3 has 13 amino acids. Trimming cost V 2 bases and J 3 bases, with 8 bases left between them. CDR1 is MNHEY and CDR2 is SVGAGI in the germline V gene. Here the CDR3 DNA reads TGTGCCAGCAGTTACGTCGGGGGCTACGAGCAGTACTTC. This translates into CASSYVGGYEQYF.

V usage is TRBV3-1 and J usage is TRBJ2-1, with D uncertain. The CDR3 extends over 12 amino acids. Germline values: CDR1 LGHDT, CDR2 YNNKEL (reference sequence). Trimming left V 4 bases short and J 9 bases short, with 10 bases between. CDR3 sequence reads: CASSPLESEQFF. As DNA, the CDR3 is TGTGCCAGCAGCCCGCTAGAGTCTGAGCAGTTCTTC.

This clonotype was detected a few times. The V call is TRBV12-3 or TRBV12-4, the J call TRBJ2-1, with 8 bases aligning to TRBD2. V shed 6 bases and J 2 bases; nucleotides not matched to a gene: 6. This CDR3 comprises 15 residues. This CDR3 is CASRVSGVPYNEQFF. In DNA form, the CDR3 reads TGTGCCAGCAGAGTTAGCGGGGTGCCCTACAATGAGCAGTTCTTC.

J is TRBJ1-2 and V is TRBV20-1; unclear D gene. Germline CDR1 is DFQATT and CDR2 is SNEGSKA (reference sequence). The CDR3 is made up of 13 amino acids. V lost 2 bases and J 4 bases, leaving 11 bases between the germline ends. The CDR3 spells CSARSPAAYGYTF. Here the CDR3 DNA reads TGCAGTGCTAGATCCCCAGCCGCCTATGGCTACACCTTC.

V and J are TRBV30 and TRBJ2-7, with 7 bases lining up with TRBD1. The CDR3 covers 15 residues. V dropped 3 bases and J dropped 2; count of bases not matched to a gene: 10. Per germline, CDR1 GTSNPN and CDR2 SVGIG (reference sequence). The CDR3 sequence is CAWRRGPGQTYEQYF. The DNA for the CDR3 is TGTGCCTGGAGAAGGGGGCCGGGACAGACCTACGAGCAGTACTTC.

V usage is TRBV20-1 and J usage is TRBJ2-7; 11 nucleotides agree with TRBD2. The CDR3 contains 16 residues. The V gene's germline CDR1 is DFQATT and CDR2 SNEGSKA (reference sequence). With V trimmed by 1 base and J by 2 bases, 7 bases remained unmatched. As DNA, the CDR3 is TGCAGTGCTAGAGCCTTCCTAGCGGGAGGAACCTACGAGCAGTACTTC. It codes for CSARAFLAGGTYEQYF.

The V and J genes are TRBV4-2 and TRBJ1-6; TRBD1 agrees at 11 bases. The germline V gene encodes CDR1 LGHNA and CDR2 YNFKEQ. V lost 3 bases, J lost 0 bases, and 7 bases stayed unmatched. This CDR3 has 19 amino acids. CDR3 in DNA: TGTGCCAGCAGCCAGTGGACAGGGGGCGGTAGCTCCTATAATTCACCCCTCCACTTT. Translation: CASSQWTGGGSSYNSPLHF.

This clonotype was counted a few times. The chain carries TRBV3-1 and TRBJ2-4; possibly TRBD1 for D (5 bases). Trimming cost V 4 bases and J 8 bases, with 9 bases left between them. Germline V gives CDR1 LGHDT, CDR2 YNNKEL (reference sequence). This CDR3 region has 12 residues. The CDR3 DNA reads TGTGCCAGCAGCCGGGGCTTGGACATTCAGTACTTC. Translating it yields CASSRGLDIQYF.

Only a few counts were recorded for this clonotype. The rearrangement joins TRBV18 to TRBJ2-7; maybe TRBD2 (6 bases). The CDR3 contains 14 residues. V shed 6 bases and J shed 7 bases, with 19 bases lying between them. In germline, CDR1 is KGHSH, CDR2 LQKENI. The DNA for the CDR3 is TGTGCCAGCTCTATGACCGGGACTCCCCCGGAGCAGTACTTC. This gives the protein CASSMTGTPPEQYF.

The genes are TRBV18 and TRBJ2-7; weak D call: TRBD1 (6 bases). The germline V gene encodes CDR1 KGHSH and CDR2 LQKENI. This CDR3 contains 14 residues. Between the trimmed V and J ends, which lost 2 bases and 6 bases, there was a span of 14 bases. CDR3 bases: TGTGCCAGCTCACCATCTGGGCAGGGGCGCGAGCAGTACTTC. Residues: CASSPSGQGREQYF. Full variable domain (remainder filled in from reference TRBV18 and TRBJ2-7): NAGVMQNPRHLVRRRGQEARLRCSPMKGHSHVYWYRQLPEEGLKFMVYLQKENIIDESGMPKERFSAEFPKEGPSILRIQQVVRGDSAAYFCASSPSGQGREQYFGPGTRLTVT.

The chain uses TRBV10-3 and TRBJ1-2; D is unresolved. Germline CDR1 and CDR2: ENHRY and SYGVKD. V lost 3 bases to trimming and J lost 8 bases, with 10 bases between them. The CDR3 consists of 12 residues. The CDR3 spells CAISDSVLGYTF. The CDR3 DNA is TGTGCCATCAGTGATTCTGTCCTCGGCTACACCTTC.

This clonotype turned up a few times. The chain is built from TRBV10-3 and TRBJ2-5, with TRBD2 matching 10 bases. The V gene end was trimmed by 10 bases and the J gene end by 5 bases; junction bases not matched to a gene: 10. Germline CDR1 is ENHRY and CDR2 is SYGVKD. The CDR3 has 14 residues. This chain's CDR3 is CATEASGRMETQYF. The CDR3 DNA is TGTGCCACTGAGGCTAGCGGGAGAATGGAGACCCAGTACTTC.

This clonotype occurred a few times. V gene TRBV7-2 combines with J gene TRBJ2-1; TRBD2 might be the D (6 bases). This CDR3 spans 14 amino acids. The ends were cut back, 0 bases at V and 15 bases at J, with 18 bases in the middle. Germline values: CDR1 SGHTA, CDR2 FQGNSA. The CDR3 is CASSLARGGIGRFF. The CDR3 bases are TGTGCCAGCAGCTTAGCGCGGGGCGGGATCGGTAGGTTCTTC. Full variable domain (remainder filled in from reference TRBV7-2 and TRBJ2-1): GAGVSQSPSNKVTEKGKDVELRCDPISGHTALYWYRQSLGQGLEFLIYFQGNSAPDKSGLPSDRFSAERTGGSVSTLTIQRTQQEDSAVYLCASSLARGGIGRFFGPGTRLTVL.

There are a few counts of this clonotype. The chain joins TRBV5-1 to TRBJ2-3; 7 bases align to TRBD1. The CDR3 has 14 amino acids. The V gene's germline CDR1 is SGHRS and CDR2 YFSETQ. The junction had 11 bases not matched to a gene; V was cut back by 7 bases and J by 6 bases. CDR3 sequence: CASSQGRTLDTQYF. As DNA, the CDR3 is TGCGCCAGCTCACAGGGGCGCACGTTGGATACGCAGTATTTT.

A few counts support this clonotype. The chain employs TRBV6-2 or TRBV6-3 and TRBJ2-3; 7 bases align to TRBD1. Germline CDR1 is MNHEY and CDR2 is SVGEGT. With 6 bases clipped from V and 5 bases from J, the junction kept 2 bases outside the gene matches. The CDR3 has 12 amino acids. CDR3 in DNA: TGTGCCAGCAGAGACAGGGAAGATACGCAGTATTTT. It is translated as CASRDREDTQYF.

In its sample, this clonotype was seen a few times. V and J are TRBV6-5 and TRBJ1-2; a weak D match, TRBD1 (5 bases). Germline CDR1 and CDR2: MNHEY and SVGAGI. The CDR3 is made up of 16 amino acids. V was clipped by 1 base and J by 4 bases, with 16 bases between them. This chain's CDR3 is CASSYLSRAVPYGYTF. In DNA, the CDR3 is TGTGCCAGCAGTTACTTGTCCAGGGCGGTTCCCTATGGCTACACCTTC.

This clonotype was counted a few times. The rearrangement joins TRBV7-9 to TRBJ2-7; D call uncertain. This CDR3 has 11 amino acids. Germline V gives CDR1 SEHNR, CDR2 FQNEAQ (reference sequence). V lost 3 bases and J lost 5, with 5 bases in between. CDR3 sequence: CASSFDHEQYF. In DNA form, the CDR3 reads TGTGCCAGCAGCTTTGACCACGAGCAGTACTTC. The full variable domain, its missing parts supplied by reference TRBV7-9 and TRBJ2-7, is DTGVSQNPRHKITKRGQNVTFRCDPISEHNRLYWYRQTLGQGPEFLTYFQNEAQLEKSRLLSDRFSAERPKGSFSTLEIQRTEQGDSAMYLCASSFDHEQYFGPGTRLTVT.

The chain recombines TRBV6-5 with TRBJ2-7; D unresolved. Germline V gene data show CDR1 as MNHEY and CDR2 as SVGAGI. Trimming removed 4 bases from V and 3 bases from J, with 13 bases in between. The CDR3 contains 14 residues. Here the CDR3 reads CASSSSAQNYEQYF. The CDR3 nucleotides are TGTGCCAGCAGTTCCTCCGCACAGAACTACGAGCAGTACTTC.

This clonotype was found a few times. The chain links TRBV5-1 to TRBJ2-3; D possibly corresponds to TRBD1 (6 bases). The germline CDR1 and CDR2 sequences are SGHRS and YFSETQ. The CDR3 length is 14 residues. The V gene lost 0 bases and the J gene lost 4 bases, with 9 bases spanning the gap. This CDR3 is CASSLDRDADTQYF. As DNA, the CDR3 is TGCGCCAGCAGCTTGGACAGGGACGCAGATACGCAGTATTTT.

This clonotype was recorded a few times. V is TRBV28 and J is TRBJ2-6, with a tentative D call TRBD2 (6 bases). The V gene's germline CDR1 is MDHEN and CDR2 SYDVKM. The V and J ends lost 4 bases and 11 bases respectively, with 15 bases between them. This CDR3 has 14 residues. CDR3 in amino acids: CASSSPGVLHVLTF. CDR3 in DNA: TGTGCCAGCAGTTCCCCGGGGGTCCTTCACGTCCTGACTTTC.

This clonotype has just a few counts. V and J are TRBV4-3 and TRBJ1-6; perhaps TRBD1 as D (6 bases). V was cut by 0 bases and J by 6 bases, with 9 bases left in between. Germline CDR1 LGHNA, CDR2 YSLEER. The CDR3 length is 15 residues. The CDR3 coding sequence is TGCGCCAGCAGCCAAGATAGGACAGCTAATTCACCCCTCCACTTT. It specifies CASSQDRTANSPLHF.

The chain employs TRBV30 and TRBJ2-7; TRBD1 aligns across 9 bases. Germline V gene lookup returns CDR1 GTSNPN and CDR2 SVGIG (reference sequence). With V trimmed by 4 bases and J by 5 bases, 9 bases remained unmatched. The CDR3 is made up of 14 amino acids. DNA of the CDR3: TGTGCCTGGAAGGGACAGGGTAGGGTCCACGAGCAGTACTTC. Translation: CAWKGQGRVHEQYF.

This clonotype was detected a few times. The chain couples TRBV20-1 to TRBJ2-1; 11 bases fit TRBD2. J lost 1 base, V lost 8 bases, and 7 bases had no gene match. The CDR3 has 15 amino acids. The germline CDR1 and CDR2 sequences are DFQATT and SNEGSKA (reference sequence). The DNA of the CDR3 is TGCAGTCCCCGACTAGCGGGGTTTTCCTACAATGAGCAGTTCTTC. This translates into CSPRLAGFSYNEQFF.

The J gene is TRBJ1-6, the V gene TRBV7-2; no reliable D call. Per germline, CDR1 SGHTA and CDR2 FQGNSA. This CDR3 contains 14 residues. With 2 bases removed from V and 10 bases from J, the gap between germline ends came to 12 bases. The CDR3 nucleotides read TGTGCCAGCAGCTTATTAGGGTCCGGCTCACCCCTCCACTTT. This gives the protein CASSLLGSGSPLHF.